This entry describes one T cell receptor beta chain. The CDR3 contains 15 residues. Losses at the gene ends were 3 bases for V and 0 bases for J; bases not matched to a gene: 4. Looked up from germline, CDR1 is KGHSH and CDR2 is LQKENI. The sample comes from a study of cytomegalovirus exposure and HLA in healthy donors. Primers for the PCR totalled 60 Vbeta and 13 Jbeta. TCRdb keeps only in-frame clones here, not all; method: immunoSEQ multiplex PCR. The sample contains 90,000 to 100,000 clones, over 65% of which appear only once. The sequencing sample was made of PBMCs. This rearrangement joins TRBV18 to TRBJ1-2, with 7 bases aligning to TRBD1. The clonotype comes from a man between 60 and 70 years old in good health and CMV-seropositive. The DNA of the CDR3 is TGTGCCAGCTCACCTAACAGGGGTGCTAACTATGGCTACACCTTC. The encoded protein is CASSPNRGANYGYTF. Full variable domain (rest looked up from reference TRBV18 and TRBJ1-2): NAGVMQNPRHLVRRRGQEARLRCSPMKGHSHVYWYRQLPEEGLKFMVYLQKENIIDESGMPKERFSAEFPKEGPSILRIQQVVRGDSAAYFCASSPNRGANYGYTFGSGTRLTVV.